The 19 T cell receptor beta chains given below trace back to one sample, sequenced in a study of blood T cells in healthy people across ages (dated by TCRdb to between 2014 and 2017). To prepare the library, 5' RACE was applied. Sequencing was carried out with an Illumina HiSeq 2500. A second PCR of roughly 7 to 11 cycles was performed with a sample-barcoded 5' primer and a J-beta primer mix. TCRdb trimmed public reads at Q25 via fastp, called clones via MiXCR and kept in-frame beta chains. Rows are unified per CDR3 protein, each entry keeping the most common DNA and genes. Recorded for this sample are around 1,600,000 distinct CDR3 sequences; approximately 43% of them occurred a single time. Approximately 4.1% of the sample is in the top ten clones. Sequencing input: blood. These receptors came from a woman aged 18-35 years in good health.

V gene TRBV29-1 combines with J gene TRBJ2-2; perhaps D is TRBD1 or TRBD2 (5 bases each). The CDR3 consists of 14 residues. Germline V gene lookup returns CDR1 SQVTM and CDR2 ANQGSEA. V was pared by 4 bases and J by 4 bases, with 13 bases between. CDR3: CSVAPGTGTGELFF. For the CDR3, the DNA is TGCAGCGTTGCTCCCGGGACGGGCACCGGGGAGCTGTTTTTT.

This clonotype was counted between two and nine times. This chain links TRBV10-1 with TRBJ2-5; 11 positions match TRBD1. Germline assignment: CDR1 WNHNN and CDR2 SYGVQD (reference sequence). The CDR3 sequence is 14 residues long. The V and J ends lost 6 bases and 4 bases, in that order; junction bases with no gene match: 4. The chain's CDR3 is CASSAGTGGETQYF. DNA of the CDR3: TGCGCCAGCAGCGCCGGGACAGGGGGAGAGACCCAGTACTTC.

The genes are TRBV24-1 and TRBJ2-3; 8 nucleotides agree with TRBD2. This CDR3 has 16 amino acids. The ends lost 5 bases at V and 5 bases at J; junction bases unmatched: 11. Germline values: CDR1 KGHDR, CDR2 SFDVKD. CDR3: CATSGTRGGGGDTQYF. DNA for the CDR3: TGTGCCACCAGTGGTACCCGGGGGGGCGGAGGAGATACGCAGTATTTT.

For the CDR3, the DNA is TGTGCCAGCATCCCGGACTCAAGGACTTCACCCCTCCACTTT. Its protein is CASIPDSRTSPLHF. The chain joins TRBV2 to TRBJ1-6; D ambiguous. Germline V gene sequence: CDR1 SNHLY, CDR2 FYNNEI. Trimming pared 7 bases from V and 9 bases from J, leaving 16 bases between. The CDR3 runs to 14 residues.

The CDR3 here is CASSYKEESYNEQYF. CDR3 sequence (DNA): TGTGCCAGCAGTTACAAAGAGGAGTCCTACAATGAGCAGTACTTC. This chain links TRBV6-6 with TRBJ2-5; no firm D call. The length of the CDR3 is 15 residues. Trimming stripped 2 bases from V and 11 bases from J, with 21 bases between. CDR1 is MNHNY, CDR2 SVGAGI, per germline (reference sequence).

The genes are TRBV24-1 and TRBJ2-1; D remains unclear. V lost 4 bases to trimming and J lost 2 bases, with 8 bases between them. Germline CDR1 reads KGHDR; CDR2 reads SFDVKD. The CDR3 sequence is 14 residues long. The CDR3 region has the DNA TGTGCCACCAGTGACCACTGGGCCTACAATGAGCAGTTCTTC. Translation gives CATSDHWAYNEQFF.

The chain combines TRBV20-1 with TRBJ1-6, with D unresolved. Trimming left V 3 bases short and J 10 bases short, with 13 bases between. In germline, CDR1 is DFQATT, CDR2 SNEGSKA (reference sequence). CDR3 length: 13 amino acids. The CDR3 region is CSARVGRNSPLHF. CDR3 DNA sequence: TGCAGTGCTAGGGTCGGTCGAAACTCACCCCTCCACTTT.

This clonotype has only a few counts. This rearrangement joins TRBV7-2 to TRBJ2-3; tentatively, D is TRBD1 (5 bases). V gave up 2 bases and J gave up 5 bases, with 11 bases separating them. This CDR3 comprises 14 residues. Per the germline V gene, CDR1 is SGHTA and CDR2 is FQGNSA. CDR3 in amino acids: CASSLRGPGDTQYF. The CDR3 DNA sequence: TGTGCCAGCAGCTTAAGGGGCCCTGGAGATACGCAGTATTTT.

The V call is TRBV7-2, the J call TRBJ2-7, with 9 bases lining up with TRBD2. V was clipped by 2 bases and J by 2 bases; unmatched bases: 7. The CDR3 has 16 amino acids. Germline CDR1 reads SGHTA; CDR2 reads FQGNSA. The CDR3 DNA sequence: TGTGCCAGCAGCTTATTTTTCCTAGCGGGGACCTACGAGCAGTACTTC. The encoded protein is CASSLFFLAGTYEQYF. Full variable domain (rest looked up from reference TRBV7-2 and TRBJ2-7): GAGVSQSPSNKVTEKGKDVELRCDPISGHTALYWYRQSLGQGLEFLIYFQGNSAPDKSGLPSDRFSAERTGGSVSTLTIQRTQQEDSAVYLCASSLFFLAGTYEQYFGPGTRLTVT.

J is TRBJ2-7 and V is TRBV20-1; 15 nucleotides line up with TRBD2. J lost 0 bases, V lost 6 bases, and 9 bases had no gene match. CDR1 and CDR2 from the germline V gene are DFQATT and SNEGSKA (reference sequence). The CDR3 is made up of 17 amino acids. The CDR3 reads CSATGGLAGGFSYEQYF. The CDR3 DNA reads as TGCAGTGCCACTGGGGGACTAGCGGGAGGCTTCTCCTACGAGCAGTACTTC.

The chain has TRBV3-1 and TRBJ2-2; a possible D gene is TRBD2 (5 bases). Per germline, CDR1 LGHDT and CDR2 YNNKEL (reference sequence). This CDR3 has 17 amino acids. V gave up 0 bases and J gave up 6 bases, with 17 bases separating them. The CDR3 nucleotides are TGTGCCAGCAGCCAAGAAGACATTAGAGGGCCATCCGGGGAGCTGTTTTTT. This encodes CASSQEDIRGPSGELFF.

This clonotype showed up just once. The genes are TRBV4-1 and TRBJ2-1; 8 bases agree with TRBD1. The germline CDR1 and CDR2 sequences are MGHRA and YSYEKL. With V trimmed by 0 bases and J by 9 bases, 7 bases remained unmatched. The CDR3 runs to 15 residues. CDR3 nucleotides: TGCGCCAGCAGCCAAGATCAGGGGGCTTCACGTGAGCAGTTCTTC. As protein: CASSQDQGASREQFF.

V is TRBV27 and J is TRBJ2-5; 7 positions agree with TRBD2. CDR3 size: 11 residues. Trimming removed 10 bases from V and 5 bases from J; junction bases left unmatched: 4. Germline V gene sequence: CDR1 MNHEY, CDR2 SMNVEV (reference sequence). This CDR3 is CATGAGETQYF. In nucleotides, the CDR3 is TGTGCCACAGGAGCGGGGGAGACCCAGTACTTC.

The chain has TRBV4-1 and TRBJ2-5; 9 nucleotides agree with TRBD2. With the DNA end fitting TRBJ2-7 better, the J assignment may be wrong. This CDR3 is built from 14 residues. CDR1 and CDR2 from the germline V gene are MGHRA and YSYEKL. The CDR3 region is CASKGELRGGEQYF. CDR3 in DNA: TGCGCCAGCAAAGGGGAGTTGCGGGGGGGCGAGCAGTACTTC.

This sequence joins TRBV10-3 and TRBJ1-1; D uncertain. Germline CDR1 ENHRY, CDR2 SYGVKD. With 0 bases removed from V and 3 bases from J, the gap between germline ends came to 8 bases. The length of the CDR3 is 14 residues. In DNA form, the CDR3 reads TGTGCCATCAGTGAGTCAGGCTACGACACTGAAGCTTTCTTT. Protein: CAISESGYDTEAFF.

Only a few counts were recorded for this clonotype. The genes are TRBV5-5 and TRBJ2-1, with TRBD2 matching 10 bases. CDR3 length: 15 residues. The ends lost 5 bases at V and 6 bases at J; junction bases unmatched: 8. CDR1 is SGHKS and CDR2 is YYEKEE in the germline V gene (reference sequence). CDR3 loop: CASSPLAGGANEQFF. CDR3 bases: TGTGCCAGCAGTCCCTTAGCGGGAGGAGCCAATGAGCAGTTCTTC.

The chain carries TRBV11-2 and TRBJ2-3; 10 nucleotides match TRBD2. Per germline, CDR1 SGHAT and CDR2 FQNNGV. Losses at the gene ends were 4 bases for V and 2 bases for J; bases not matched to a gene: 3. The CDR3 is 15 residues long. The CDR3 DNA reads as TGTGCCAGCAGCTATAGCGGGGGGTTCACAGATACGCAGTATTTT. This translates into CASSYSGGFTDTQYF.

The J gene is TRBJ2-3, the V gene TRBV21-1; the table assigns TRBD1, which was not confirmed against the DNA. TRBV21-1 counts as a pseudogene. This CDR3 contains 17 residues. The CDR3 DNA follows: TGTGCCAGCGGCAAAGTCTCCCTAGTAGGGGGCACAGATACGCAGTATTTT. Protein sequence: CASGKVSLVGGTDTQYF.

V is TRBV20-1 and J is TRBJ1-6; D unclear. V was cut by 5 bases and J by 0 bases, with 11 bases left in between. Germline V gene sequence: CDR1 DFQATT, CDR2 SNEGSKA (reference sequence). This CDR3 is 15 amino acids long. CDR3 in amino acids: CSAREESSYNSPLHF. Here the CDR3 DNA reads TGCAGTGCTCGTGAGGAGAGCTCCTATAATTCACCCCTCCACTTT.